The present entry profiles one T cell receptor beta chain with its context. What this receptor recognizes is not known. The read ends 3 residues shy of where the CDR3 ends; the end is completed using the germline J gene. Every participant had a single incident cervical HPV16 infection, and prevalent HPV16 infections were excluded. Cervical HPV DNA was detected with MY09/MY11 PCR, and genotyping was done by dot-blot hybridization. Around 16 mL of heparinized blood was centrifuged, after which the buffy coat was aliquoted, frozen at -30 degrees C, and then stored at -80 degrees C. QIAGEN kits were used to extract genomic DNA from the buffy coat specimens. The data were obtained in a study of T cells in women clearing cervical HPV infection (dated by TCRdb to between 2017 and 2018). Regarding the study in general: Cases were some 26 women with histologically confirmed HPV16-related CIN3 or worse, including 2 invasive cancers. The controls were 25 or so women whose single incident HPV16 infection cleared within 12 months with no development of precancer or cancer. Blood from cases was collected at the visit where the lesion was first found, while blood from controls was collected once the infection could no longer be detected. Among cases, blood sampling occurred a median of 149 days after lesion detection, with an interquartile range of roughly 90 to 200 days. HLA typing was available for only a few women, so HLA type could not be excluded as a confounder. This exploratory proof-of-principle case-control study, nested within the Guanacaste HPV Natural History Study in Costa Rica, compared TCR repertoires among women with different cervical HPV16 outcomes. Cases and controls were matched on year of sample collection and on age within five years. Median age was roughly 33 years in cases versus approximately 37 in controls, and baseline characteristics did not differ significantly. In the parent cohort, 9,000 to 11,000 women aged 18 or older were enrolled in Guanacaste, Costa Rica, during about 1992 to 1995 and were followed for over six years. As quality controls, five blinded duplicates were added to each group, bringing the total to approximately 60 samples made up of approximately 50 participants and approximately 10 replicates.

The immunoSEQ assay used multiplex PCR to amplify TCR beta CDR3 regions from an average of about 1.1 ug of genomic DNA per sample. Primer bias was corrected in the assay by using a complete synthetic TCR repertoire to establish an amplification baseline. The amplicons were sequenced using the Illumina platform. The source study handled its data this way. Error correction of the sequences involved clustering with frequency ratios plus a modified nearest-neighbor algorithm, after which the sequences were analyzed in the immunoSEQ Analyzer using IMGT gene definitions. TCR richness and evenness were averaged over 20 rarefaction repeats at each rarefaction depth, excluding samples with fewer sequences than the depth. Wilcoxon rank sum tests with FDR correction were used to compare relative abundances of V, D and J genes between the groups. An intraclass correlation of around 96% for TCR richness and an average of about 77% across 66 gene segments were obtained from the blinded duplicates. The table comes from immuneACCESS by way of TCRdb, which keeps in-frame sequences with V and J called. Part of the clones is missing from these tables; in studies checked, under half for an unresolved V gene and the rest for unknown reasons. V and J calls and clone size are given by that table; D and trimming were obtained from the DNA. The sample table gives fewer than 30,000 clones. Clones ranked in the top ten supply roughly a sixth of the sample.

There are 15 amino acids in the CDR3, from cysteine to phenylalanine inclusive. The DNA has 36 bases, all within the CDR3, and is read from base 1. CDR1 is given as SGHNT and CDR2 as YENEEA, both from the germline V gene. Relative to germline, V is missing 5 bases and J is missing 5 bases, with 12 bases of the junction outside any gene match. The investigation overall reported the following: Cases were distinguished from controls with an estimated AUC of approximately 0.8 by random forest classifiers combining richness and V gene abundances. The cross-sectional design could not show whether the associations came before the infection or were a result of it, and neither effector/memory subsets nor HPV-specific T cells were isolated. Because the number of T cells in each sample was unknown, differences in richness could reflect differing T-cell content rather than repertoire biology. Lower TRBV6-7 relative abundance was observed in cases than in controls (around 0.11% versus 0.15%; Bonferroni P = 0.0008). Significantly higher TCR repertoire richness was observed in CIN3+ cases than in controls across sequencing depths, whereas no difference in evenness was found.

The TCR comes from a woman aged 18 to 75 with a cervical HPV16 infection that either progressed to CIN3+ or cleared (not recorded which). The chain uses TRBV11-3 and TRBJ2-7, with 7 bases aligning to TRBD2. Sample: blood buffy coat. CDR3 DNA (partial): TGTGCCAGCAGCCCCCAGGGAGGGGCCAAGAACGAG. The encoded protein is CASSPQGGAKNE. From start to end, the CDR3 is CASSPQGGAKNEQYF.